These T cell receptor beta chains were read from a single sample in a study of T cell changes during pregnancy in multiple sclerosis. Here immunoSEQ multiplex PCR was the method, and the copy in TCRdb shows in-frame clones only, minus some. The profile covers more than 55,000 clones, with 75% to 95% appearing a single time and approximately 1.5% taken by the ten largest. The sample here was peripheral blood, taken after pregnancy. These TCRs come from a female donor in good health, enrolled as a control in a pregnancy study. Both conserved end residues are part of each CDR3. D genes are given only for firm matches. Where a row states a size, it is once, few, many or the class of an expanded clone; other rows omit it.

V gene,clone size,D gene,J gene,CDR3 protein,CDR3 DNA
TRBV9,NA,NA,TRBJ2-3,CASTSTGWGDTQYF,TGTGCCAGCACCTCCACAGGGTGGGGAGATACGCAGTATTTT
TRBV4-2,NA,NA,TRBJ2-2,CASSQTPTSTSAGELFF,TGTGCCAGCAGCCAAACTCCGACTAGTACGTCCGCCGGGGAGCTGTTTTTT
TRBV19,NA,TRBD1,TRBJ2-5,CASSVQGSETQYF,TGTGCCAGTAGTGTACAGGGGAGTGAGACCCAGTACTTC
TRBV27,NA,NA,TRBJ1-5,CASSLGGQPQHF,TGTGCCAGCAGTCTCGGGGGACAGCCCCAGCATTTT
TRBV29-1,NA,TRBD1,TRBJ1-2,CSVAGTGVESGYTF,TGCAGCGTTGCCGGGACAGGGGTTGAGAGTGGCTACACCTTC
TRBV6-1,NA,NA,TRBJ1-3,CASSELTGGQRNTIYF,TGTGCCAGCAGTGAATTGACGGGGGGTCAGAGAAACACCATATATTTT
TRBV6-6,NA,NA,TRBJ2-1,CASSPRYNEQFF,TGTGCCAGCAGTCCTCGTTACAATGAGCAGTTCTTC
TRBV6-5,NA,NA,TRBJ1-5,CASSTPGQPQHF,TGTGCCAGCAGTACCCCGGGTCAGCCCCAGCATTTT
TRBV7-9,few,NA,TRBJ2-7,CASSPMGGHSYEQYF,TGTGCCAGCAGCCCCATGGGCGGGCACTCCTACGAGCAGTACTTC
TRBV13,NA,NA,TRBJ2-7,CASSLRRSSYEQYF,TGTGCCAGCAGCTTGAGGCGGTCCTCCTACGAGCAGTACTTC
TRBV11-2,NA,TRBD1,TRBJ1-3,CASSSIGTGTPPGNTIYF,TGTGCCAGCAGCTCGATCGGGACAGGAACCCCTCCGGGAAACACCATATATTTT
TRBV7-2,NA,TRBD1,TRBJ1-6,CASSGQGAANSPLHF,TGTGCCAGCAGCGGACAGGGGGCGGCTAATTCACCCCTCCACTTT
TRBV7-9,few,NA,TRBJ1-1,CASSLELWADTEAFF,TGTGCCAGCAGCTTAGAACTTTGGGCAGACACCGAAGCTTTCTTT
TRBV7-6,NA,NA,TRBJ2-7,CASSTTGDSSEQYF,TGTGCCAGCAGCACCACCGGGGATAGTAGCGAGCAGTACTTC
TRBV7-9,NA,NA,TRBJ1-6,CASSQVGSSNSPLHF,TGTGCCAGCAGTCAAGTGGGCAGCTCAAATTCACCCCTCCACTTT
TRBV7-9,once,TRBD1,TRBJ1-5,CASSPTGGQDQPQHF,TGTGCCAGCAGCCCGACAGGGGGCCAGGATCAGCCCCAGCATTTT
TRBV7-2,NA,NA,TRBJ2-7,CASSFDRGSDEQYF,TGTGCCAGCAGCTTTGATCGGGGTAGCGACGAGCAGTACTTC
TRBV7-8,NA,TRBD1,TRBJ2-7,CASSRDRGSYEQYF,TGTGCCAGCAGCCGGGACAGGGGCAGTTACGAGCAGTACTTC
TRBV5-6,NA,TRBD1,TRBJ2-7,CASSLGGQGDYEQYF,TGTGCCAGCAGCTTGGGGGGACAGGGGGACTACGAGCAGTACTTC
TRBV6-1,NA,NA,TRBJ2-7,CASVTGIRYEQYF,TGTGCCAGTGTTACAGGGATTAGATACGAGCAGTACTTC
TRBV5-6,NA,NA,TRBJ1-1,CASSPQGNTEAFF,TGTGCCAGCAGTCCACAGGGGAACACTGAAGCTTTCTTT
TRBV4-3,NA,NA,TRBJ1-2,CASSQGSGGNYGYTF,TGCGCCAGCAGCCAAGGTTCTGGGGGGAACTATGGCTACACCTTC
TRBV5-4,NA,TRBD1,TRBJ2-1,CASSLDQGVLGEQFF,TGTGCCAGCAGCTTGGACCAGGGGGTTTTGGGTGAGCAGTTCTTC
TRBV7-9,NA,TRBD1,TRBJ1-2,CASSLGTGGYGYTF,TGTGCCAGCAGCTTAGGGACAGGGGGCTATGGCTACACCTTC
TRBV10-1,NA,TRBD1,TRBJ2-3,CAGTVGQASTDTQYF,TGCGCCGGCACTGTCGGACAGGCCAGCACAGATACGCAGTATTTT
TRBV18,NA,NA,TRBJ1-3,CASSGASSGNTIYF,TGTGCCAGCTCAGGGGCCAGCTCTGGAAACACCATATATTTT
TRBV13,NA,NA,TRBJ2-7,CASSLAPGAYEQYF,TGTGCCAGCAGCTTAGCGCCCGGGGCCTACGAGCAGTACTTC
TRBV7-3,NA,TRBD1,TRBJ2-7,CASRNTGGAEQYF,TGTGCCAGCAGGAATACAGGGGGCGCCGAGCAGTACTTC
TRBV19,NA,NA,TRBJ1-2,CASTQEGVWSYGYTF,TGTGCCAGTACTCAAGAGGGAGTTTGGAGCTATGGCTACACCTTC
TRBV6-6,once,TRBD1,TRBJ1-5,CASALGHTGVRPQHF,TGTGCCAGCGCCCTGGGCCATACAGGGGTCCGGCCCCAGCATTTT
TRBV18,NA,TRBD1,TRBJ1-4,CASSPMGQEGLFF,TGTGCCAGCTCACCGATGGGACAGGAAGGTCTGTTTTTT
TRBV4-3,NA,NA,TRBJ2-3,CASSPSASSGRTDTQYF,TGCGCCAGCAGCCCGTCCGCGTCGAGCGGCCGCACAGATACGCAGTATTTT
TRBV18,NA,NA,TRBJ2-7,CASSPPSLDGYEQYF,TGTGCCAGCTCACCACCGTCTCTAGATGGATACGAGCAGTACTTC
TRBV4-3,few,TRBD1,TRBJ1-1,CASSQSAARGMNTEAFF,TGCGCCAGCAGCCAATCCGCGGCCAGGGGGATGAACACTGAAGCTTTCTTT
TRBV6-1,NA,TRBD2,TRBJ2-1,CASREGLAINEQFF,TGTGCCAGCAGGGAGGGACTAGCTATAAATGAGCAGTTCTTC
TRBV6-5,NA,TRBD1,TRBJ1-1,CASSRTGAHEAFF,TGTGCCAGCAGCAGAACAGGGGCCCATGAAGCTTTCTTT
TRBV4-3,NA,TRBD1,TRBJ1-2,CASSQDGTGGGYTF,TGCGCCAGCAGCCAAGACGGGACAGGGGGTGGCTACACCTTC
TRBV19,NA,NA,TRBJ2-1,CASSNRVNEQFF,TGTGCCAGTAGTAACAGGGTCAATGAGCAGTTCTTC
TRBV9,NA,TRBD2,TRBJ2-7,CASSVTASGDYEQYF,TGTGCCAGCAGCGTTACAGCTAGCGGTGACTACGAGCAGTACTTC
TRBV9,NA,NA,TRBJ2-7,CASSVEQASYEQYF,TGTGCCAGCAGCGTAGAACAGGCTTCCTACGAGCAGTACTTC
TRBV30,NA,NA,TRBJ1-1,CAWSSGVWNTEAFF,TGTGCCTGGAGTTCGGGGGTCTGGAACACTGAAGCTTTCTTT
TRBV5-1,NA,NA,TRBJ1-1,CASSLAGLVRQNTEAFF,TGCGCCAGCAGCTTGGCTGGACTTGTTAGACAGAACACTGAAGCTTTCTTT
TRBV18,NA,TRBD1,TRBJ2-7,CASSPRNTGDEQYF,TGTGCCAGCTCACCACGGAATACAGGGGACGAGCAGTACTTC